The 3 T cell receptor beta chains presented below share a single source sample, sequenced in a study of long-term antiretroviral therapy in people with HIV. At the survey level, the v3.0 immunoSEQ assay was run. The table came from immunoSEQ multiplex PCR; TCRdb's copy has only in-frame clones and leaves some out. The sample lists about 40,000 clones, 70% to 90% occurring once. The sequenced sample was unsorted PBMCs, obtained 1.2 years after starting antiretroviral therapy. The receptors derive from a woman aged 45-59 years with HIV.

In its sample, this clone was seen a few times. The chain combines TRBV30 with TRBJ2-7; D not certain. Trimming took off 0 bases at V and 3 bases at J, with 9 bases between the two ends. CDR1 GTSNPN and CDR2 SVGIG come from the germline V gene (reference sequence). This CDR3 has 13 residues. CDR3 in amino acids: CAWSVQRFYEQYF. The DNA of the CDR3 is TGTGCCTGGAGTGTACAACGATTCTACGAGCAGTACTTC.

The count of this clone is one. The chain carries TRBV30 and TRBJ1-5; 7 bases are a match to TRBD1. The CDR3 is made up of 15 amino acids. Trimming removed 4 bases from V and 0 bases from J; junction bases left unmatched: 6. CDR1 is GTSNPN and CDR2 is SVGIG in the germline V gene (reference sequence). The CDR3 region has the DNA TGTGCCTGGAAAGGGGGCGGACATAGCAATCAGCCCCAGCATTTT. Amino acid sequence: CAWKGGGHSNQPQHF.

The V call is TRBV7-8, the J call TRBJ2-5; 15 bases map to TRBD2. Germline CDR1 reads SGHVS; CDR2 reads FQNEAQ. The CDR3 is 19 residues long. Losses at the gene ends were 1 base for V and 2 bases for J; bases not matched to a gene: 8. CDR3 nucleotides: TGTGCCAGCAGCTTAGGGACTAGCGGGGGGGCCATGAATCAAGAGACCCAGTACTTC. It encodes CASSLGTSGGAMNQETQYF.